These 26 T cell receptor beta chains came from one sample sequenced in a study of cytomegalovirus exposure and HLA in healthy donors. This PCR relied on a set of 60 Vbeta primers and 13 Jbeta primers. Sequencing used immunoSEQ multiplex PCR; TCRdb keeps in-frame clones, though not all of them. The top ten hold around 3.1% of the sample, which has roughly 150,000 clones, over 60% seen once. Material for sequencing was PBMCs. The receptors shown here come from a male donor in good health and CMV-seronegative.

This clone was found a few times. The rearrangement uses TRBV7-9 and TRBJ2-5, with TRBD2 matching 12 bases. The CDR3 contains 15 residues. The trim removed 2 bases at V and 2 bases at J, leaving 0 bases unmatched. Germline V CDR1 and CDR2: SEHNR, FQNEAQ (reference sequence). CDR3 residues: CASSLLAGGQETQYF. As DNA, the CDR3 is TGTGCCAGCAGCTTACTAGCGGGAGGGCAAGAGACCCAGTACTTC.

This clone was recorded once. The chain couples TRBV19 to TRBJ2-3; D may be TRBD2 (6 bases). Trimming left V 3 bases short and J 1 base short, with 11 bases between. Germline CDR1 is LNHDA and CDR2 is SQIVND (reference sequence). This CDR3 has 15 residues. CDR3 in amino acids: CASSIWRGGTDTQYF. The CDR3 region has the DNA TGTGCCAGTAGTATTTGGCGGGGAGGCACAGATACGCAGTATTTT.

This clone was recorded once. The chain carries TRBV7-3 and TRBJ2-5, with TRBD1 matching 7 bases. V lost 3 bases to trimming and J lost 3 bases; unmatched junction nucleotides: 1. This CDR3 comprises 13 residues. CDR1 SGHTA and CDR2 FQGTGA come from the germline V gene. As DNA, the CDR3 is TGTGCCAGCAGCTTCCAGGGGGAAGAGACCCAGTACTTC. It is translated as CASSFQGEETQYF.

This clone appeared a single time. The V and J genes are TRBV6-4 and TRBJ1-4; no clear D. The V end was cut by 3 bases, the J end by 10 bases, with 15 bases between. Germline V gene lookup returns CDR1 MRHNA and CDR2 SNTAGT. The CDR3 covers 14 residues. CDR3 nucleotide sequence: TGTGCCAGCAGTGATGGAGGGAATTCGCGAAAACTGTTTTTT. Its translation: CASSDGGNSRKLFF.

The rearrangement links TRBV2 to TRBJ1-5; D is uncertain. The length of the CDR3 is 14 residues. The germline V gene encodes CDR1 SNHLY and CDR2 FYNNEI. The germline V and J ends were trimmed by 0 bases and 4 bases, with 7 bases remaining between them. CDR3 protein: CASSEARLNQPQHF. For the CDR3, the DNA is TGTGCCAGCAGTGAAGCGAGGTTAAATCAGCCCCAGCATTTT.

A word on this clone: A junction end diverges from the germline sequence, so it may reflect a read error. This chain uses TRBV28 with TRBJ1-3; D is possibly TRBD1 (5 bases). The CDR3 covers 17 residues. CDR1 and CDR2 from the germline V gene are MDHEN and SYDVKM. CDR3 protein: CASTLQALALSGNTIYF. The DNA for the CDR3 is TGTGCCAGCACTTTACAGGCGTTGGCACTCTCTGGAAACACCATATATTTT.

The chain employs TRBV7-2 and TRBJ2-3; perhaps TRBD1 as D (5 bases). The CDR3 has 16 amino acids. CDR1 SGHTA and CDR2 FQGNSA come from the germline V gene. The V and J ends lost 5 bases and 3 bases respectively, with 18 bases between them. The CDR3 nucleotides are TGTGCCAGCAGCCCCCGTCGCCCTCAGGGTACAGATACGCAGTATTTT. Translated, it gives CASSPRRPQGTDTQYF.

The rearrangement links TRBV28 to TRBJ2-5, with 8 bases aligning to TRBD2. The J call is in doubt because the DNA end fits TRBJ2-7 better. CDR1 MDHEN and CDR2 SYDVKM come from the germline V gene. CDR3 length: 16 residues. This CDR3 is CASSPPLGSGAYEQYF. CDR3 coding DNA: TGTGCCAGCAGTCCCCCCCTTGGTAGCGGGGCCTACGAGCAGTACTTC.

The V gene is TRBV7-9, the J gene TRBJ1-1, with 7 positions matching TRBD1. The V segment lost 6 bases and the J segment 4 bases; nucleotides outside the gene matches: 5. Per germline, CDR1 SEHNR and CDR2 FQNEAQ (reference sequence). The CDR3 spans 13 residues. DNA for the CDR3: TGTGCCAGCAGTATACGACAGGGCACTGAAGCTTTCTTT. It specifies CASSIRQGTEAFF.

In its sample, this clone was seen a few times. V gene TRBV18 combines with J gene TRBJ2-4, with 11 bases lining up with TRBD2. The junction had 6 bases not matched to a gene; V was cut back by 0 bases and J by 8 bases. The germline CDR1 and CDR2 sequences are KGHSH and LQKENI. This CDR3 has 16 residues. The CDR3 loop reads CASSPPSLAGGDIQYF. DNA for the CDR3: TGTGCCAGCTCACCACCTAGCCTAGCGGGAGGCGACATTCAGTACTTC.

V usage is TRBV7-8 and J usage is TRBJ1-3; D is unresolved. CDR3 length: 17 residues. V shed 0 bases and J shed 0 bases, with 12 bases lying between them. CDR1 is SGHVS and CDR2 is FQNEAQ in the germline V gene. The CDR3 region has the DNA TGTGCCAGCAGCTTAGCACCCCCCGGAGACTCTGGAAACACCATATATTTT. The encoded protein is CASSLAPPGDSGNTIYF.

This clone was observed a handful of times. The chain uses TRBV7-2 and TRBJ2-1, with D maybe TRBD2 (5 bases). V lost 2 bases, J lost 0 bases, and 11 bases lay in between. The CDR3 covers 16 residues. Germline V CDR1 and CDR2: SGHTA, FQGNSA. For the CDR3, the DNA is TGTGCCAGCAGCTTATTCGTAGGGAGCTCCTACAATGAGCAGTTCTTC. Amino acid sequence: CASSLFVGSSYNEQFF.

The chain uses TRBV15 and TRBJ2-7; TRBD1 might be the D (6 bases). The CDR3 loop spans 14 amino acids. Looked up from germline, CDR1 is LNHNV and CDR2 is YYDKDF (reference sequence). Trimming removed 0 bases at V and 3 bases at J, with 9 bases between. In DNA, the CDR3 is TGTGCCACCAGCAGAGAAGGACAGTTCTACGAGCAGTACTTC. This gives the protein CATSREGQFYEQYF. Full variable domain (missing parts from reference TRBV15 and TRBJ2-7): DAMVIQNPRYQVTQFGKPVTLSCSQTLNHNVMYWYQQKSSQAPKLLFHYYDKDFNNEADTPDNFQSRRPNTSFCFLDIRSPGLGDTAMYLCATSREGQFYEQYFGPGTRLTVT.

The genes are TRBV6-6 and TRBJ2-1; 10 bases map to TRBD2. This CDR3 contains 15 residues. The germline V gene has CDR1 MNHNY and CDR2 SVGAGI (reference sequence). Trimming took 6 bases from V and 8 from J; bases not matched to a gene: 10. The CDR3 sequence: CASRSLAGAPDEQFF. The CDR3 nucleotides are TGTGCCAGCAGAAGCCTAGCGGGAGCCCCCGATGAGCAGTTCTTC.

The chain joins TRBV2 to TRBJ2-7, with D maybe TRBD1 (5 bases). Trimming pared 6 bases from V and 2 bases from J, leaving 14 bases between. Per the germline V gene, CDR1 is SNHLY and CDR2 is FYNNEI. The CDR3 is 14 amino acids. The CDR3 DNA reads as TGTGCCAGCAGGTCCAGACAGAGGACCTACGAGCAGTACTTC. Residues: CASRSRQRTYEQYF. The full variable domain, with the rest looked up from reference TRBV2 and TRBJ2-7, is EPEVTQTPSHQVTQMGQEVILRCVPISNHLYFYWYRQILGQKVEFLVSFYNNEISEKSEIFDDQFSVERPDGSNFTLKIRSTKLEDSAMYFCASRSRQRTYEQYFGPGTRLTVT.

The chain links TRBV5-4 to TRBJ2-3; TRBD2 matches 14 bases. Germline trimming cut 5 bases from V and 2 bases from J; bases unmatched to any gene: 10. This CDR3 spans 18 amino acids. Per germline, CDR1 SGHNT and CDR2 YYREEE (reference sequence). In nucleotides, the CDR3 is TGTGCCAGCAGACCTGGACTAGCGGGGGGCTTACCCACAGATACGCAGTATTTT. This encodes CASRPGLAGGLPTDTQYF.

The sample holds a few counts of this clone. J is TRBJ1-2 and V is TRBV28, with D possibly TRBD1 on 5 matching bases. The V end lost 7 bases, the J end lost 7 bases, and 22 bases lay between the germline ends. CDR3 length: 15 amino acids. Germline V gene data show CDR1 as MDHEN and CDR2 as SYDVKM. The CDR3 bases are TGTGCCAGCATGGAGGGGACCGCGGAAGGTATTGGCTACACCTTC. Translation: CASMEGTAEGIGYTF.

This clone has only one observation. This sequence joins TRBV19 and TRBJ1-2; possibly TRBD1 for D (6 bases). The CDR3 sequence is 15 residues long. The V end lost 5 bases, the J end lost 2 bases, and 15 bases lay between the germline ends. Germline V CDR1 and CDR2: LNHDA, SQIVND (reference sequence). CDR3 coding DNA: TGTGCCAGTAGTCCGACGGACAGTCAGAACTATGGCTACACCTTC. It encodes CASSPTDSQNYGYTF.

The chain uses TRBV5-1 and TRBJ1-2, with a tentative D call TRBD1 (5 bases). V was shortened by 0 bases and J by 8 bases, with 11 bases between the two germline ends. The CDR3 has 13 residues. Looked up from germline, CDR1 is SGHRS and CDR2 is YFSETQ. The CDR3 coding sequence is TGCGCCAGCAGCTTGGGGGGCGCGGGGGGCTACACCTTC. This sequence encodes CASSLGGAGGYTF.

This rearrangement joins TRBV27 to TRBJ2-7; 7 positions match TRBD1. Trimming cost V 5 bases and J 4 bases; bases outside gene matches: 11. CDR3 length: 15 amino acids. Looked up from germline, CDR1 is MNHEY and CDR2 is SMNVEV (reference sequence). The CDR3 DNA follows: TGTGCCAGCAGTCTCCGGGGACAGCTACTTTACGAGCAGTACTTC. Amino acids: CASSLRGQLLYEQYF.

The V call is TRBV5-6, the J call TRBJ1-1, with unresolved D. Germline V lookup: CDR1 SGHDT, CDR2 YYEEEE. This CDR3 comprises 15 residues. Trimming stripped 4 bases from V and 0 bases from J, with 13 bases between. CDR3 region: CASSPGGYLNTEAFF. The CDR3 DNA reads TGTGCCAGCAGCCCCGGCGGATACTTGAACACTGAAGCTTTCTTT.

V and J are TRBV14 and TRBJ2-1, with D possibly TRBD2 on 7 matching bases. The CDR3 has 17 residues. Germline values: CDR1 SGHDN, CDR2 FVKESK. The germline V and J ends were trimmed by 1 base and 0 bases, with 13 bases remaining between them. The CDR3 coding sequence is TGTGCCAGCAGCCAAGTGGGGGGGGCAAGCTCCTACAATGAGCAGTTCTTC. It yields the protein CASSQVGGASSYNEQFF.

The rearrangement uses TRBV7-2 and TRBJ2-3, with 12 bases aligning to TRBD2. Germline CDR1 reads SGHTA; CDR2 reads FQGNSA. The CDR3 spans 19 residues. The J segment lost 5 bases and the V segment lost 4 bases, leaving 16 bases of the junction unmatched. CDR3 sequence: CASSSHRASGRAGGDTQYF. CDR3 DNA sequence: TGTGCCAGCAGCTCCCATAGGGCTAGCGGGAGGGCCGGAGGAGATACGCAGTATTTT.

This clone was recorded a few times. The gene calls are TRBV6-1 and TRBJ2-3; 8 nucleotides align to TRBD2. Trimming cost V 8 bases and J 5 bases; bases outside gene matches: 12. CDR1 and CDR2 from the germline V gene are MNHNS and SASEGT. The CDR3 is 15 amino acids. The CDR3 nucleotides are TGTGCCAGCCGATCCAGCGGGAGCGGTAAAGATACGCAGTATTTT. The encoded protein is CASRSSGSGKDTQYF.

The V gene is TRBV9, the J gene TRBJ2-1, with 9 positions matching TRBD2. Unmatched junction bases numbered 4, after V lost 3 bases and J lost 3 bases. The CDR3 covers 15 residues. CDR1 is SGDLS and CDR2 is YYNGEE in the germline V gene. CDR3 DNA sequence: TGTGCCAGCAGCGATAGCGGGAGAGACTACAATGAGCAGTTCTTC. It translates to CASSDSGRDYNEQFF.

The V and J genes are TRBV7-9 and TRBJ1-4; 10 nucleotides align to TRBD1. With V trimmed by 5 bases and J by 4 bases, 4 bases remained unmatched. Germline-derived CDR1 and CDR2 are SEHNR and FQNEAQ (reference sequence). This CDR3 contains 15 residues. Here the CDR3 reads CASSGRDRGNEKLFF. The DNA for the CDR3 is TGTGCCAGCAGCGGCCGGGACAGGGGTAATGAAAAACTGTTTTTT.